This T cell receptor beta chain stems from a study of tumor-infiltrating lymphocytes in primary liver carcinoma. Across the study: With diameters of 4.2 to 10 cm, tumors were stage T1-T3 N0M0.

Note on this clonotype: Its antigen is undetermined. A much bigger clone sits one base away, suggesting this may be a read error.

The study extracted blood RNA from unsorted whole blood and also extracted germline DNA. The CDR3 has 14 residues. Germline loops: CDR1 MNHEY, CDR2 SVGEGT. Points from the study as a whole: With p = 0.039, the top-250-clone fraction in tumors significantly exceeded that in blood.

From approximately 530 ng of total RNA, TCR beta-specific cDNA was reverse-transcribed using a constant-region primer. Three nested multiplex PCR rounds of slightly modified ARM-PCR generated TCR beta libraries. A C-beta reverse primer and TRBV1-TRBV30 forward primers served in each of the first two PCR rounds, at 9 to 10 cycles apiece. MiXCR was run by TCRdb on the multiplex PCR reads, yielding one entry per CDR3 protein. The sample consists of about 200,000 distinct CDR3 sequences, roughly 61% of them appearing once. Source material: peripheral blood. The gene calls are TRBV6-2 or TRBV6-3 and TRBJ1-5, with D possibly TRBD1 on 5 matching bases. The receptor's source is a woman aged 60-75 years with primary liver carcinoma and hepatitis B virus infection. CDR3 DNA sequence: TGTGCCAGCGGTTACACCTCGGGGGGTCAGCCCCAGCATTTT. Translating gives CASGYTSGGQPQHF.